This entry describes one T cell receptor beta chain. These data come from a study of blood T cell repertoires in COVID-19. The overall study: The origin of the acute and convalescent COVID-19 samples was the United States, Italy and Spain.

The CDR3 extends over 16 amino acids. CDR1 and CDR2 (germline): MNHNY, SVGAGI (reference sequence). The ends were cut back, 0 bases at V and 1 base at J, with 10 bases in the middle. Sequenced by immunoSEQ multiplex PCR; TCRdb stores in-frame clones only, minus some. The sample shows around 84,000 clones, around 87% of them seen only once. This TCR came from a man older than 75 with active or convalescent COVID-19. The chain uses TRBV6-6 and TRBJ1-3; D is unresolved. The sequencing sample was made of peripheral blood. The DNA for the CDR3 is TGTGCCAGCAGTTACTCATCCACAGAGTCTGGAAACACCATATATTTT. Encoded protein: CASSYSSTESGNTIYF.